The entry below gives a single TCR beta chain sequence along with its context. V was clipped by 6 bases and J by 2 bases, with 12 bases between them. The germline CDR1 and CDR2 sequences are LGHNA and YSLEER. The CDR3 contains 14 residues. The sample is drawn from a study of memory CD4+ T cells and cytomegalovirus serostatus. Single viable CD3+CD4+CD8-CD45RO+ cells were sorted as the memory CD4+ T cells. Serum IgG to CMV pp150, pp28, p38 and p52 defined serostatus. Source study methods: Out-of-frame sequences were removed, leaving roughly 2.1 million distinct TCRbeta sequences. Profiled with immunoSEQ multiplex PCR; TCRdb holds only in-frame clones, not every one. From that table come the V and J calls and clone size; the DNA was used to work out D and trimming. This table has about 56,000 clones, 70% to 85% appearing once.

The chain recombines TRBV4-3 with TRBJ2-3; D might be TRBD2 (5 bases). The source of this sequence is an adult in good health and CMV-seropositive. Sequencing input: memory CD4+ T cells from blood. Here the CDR3 DNA reads TGCGCCAGCAGTGACACAGCGGCCACAGATACGCAGTATTTT. Translating it yields CASSDTAATDTQYF.